Presented here are 10 T cell receptor beta chains from one specimen sequenced in a study of cytomegalovirus exposure and HLA in healthy donors. Primers for the PCR totalled 60 Vbeta and 13 Jbeta. The data were produced by immunoSEQ multiplex PCR, yet TCRdb's version contains in-frame clones alone and is incomplete. The sample yields around 150,000 clones, 83% seen once. What was sequenced was PBMCs. The receptors were gathered from a man in his forties or fifties in good health and CMV-seropositive.

This chain links TRBV10-2 with TRBJ2-1, with 8 positions matching TRBD2. This CDR3 region has 14 residues. Trimming cost V 4 bases and J 6 bases; bases outside gene matches: 5. Germline assignment: CDR1 WSHSY and CDR2 SAAADI. CDR3 sequence: CASSGAGGSNEQFF. In DNA, the CDR3 is TGCGCCAGCAGTGGTGCGGGGGGCTCCAATGAGCAGTTCTTC.

The chain uses TRBV6-1 and TRBJ1-2; 10 bases agree with TRBD1. Per germline, CDR1 MNHNS and CDR2 SASEGT. Trimming cost V 7 bases and J 4 bases; bases outside gene matches: 9. The CDR3 totals 15 residues. CDR3 bases: TGTGCCAGCAACGAACCGGGACAGGGGTTCTATGGCTACACCTTC. Translation gives CASNEPGQGFYGYTF.

The rearrangement joins TRBV5-1 to TRBJ1-1; 7 positions match TRBD1. The CDR3 runs 16 residues. The junction had 5 bases not matched to a gene; V was cut back by 0 bases and J by 0 bases. Per the germline V gene, CDR1 is SGHRS and CDR2 is YFSETQ. CDR3 loop: CASSLGQGNMNTEAFF. For the CDR3, the DNA is TGCGCCAGCAGCTTGGGACAGGGTAACATGAACACTGAAGCTTTCTTT.

The chain combines TRBV5-1 with TRBJ2-5, with TRBD2 matching 11 bases. The CDR3 covers 15 residues. The V segment lost 4 bases and the J segment 1 base; nucleotides outside the gene matches: 3. Germline values: CDR1 SGHRS, CDR2 YFSETQ. CDR3 sequence reads: CASSKTSGTQETQYF. CDR3 DNA sequence: TGCGCCAGCAGCAAGACTAGCGGGACCCAAGAGACCCAGTACTTC.

The sample holds one count of this clone. An end of the junction does not agree with germline; a read error may underlie this. This chain links TRBV9 with TRBJ2-2, with D possibly matching TRBD2 (5 bases). Germline CDR1 is SGDLS and CDR2 is YYNGEE. This CDR3 is built from 17 residues. Here the CDR3 DNA reads TGTGCCAGCAGCGTGCGGTTCGCGGGTTCGGGCACCGGAGAGCTGTTTTTT. Residues: CASSVRFAGSGTGELFF.

V usage is TRBV9 and J usage is TRBJ2-1; D unresolved. The germline V gene has CDR1 SGDLS and CDR2 YYNGEE. Trimming stripped 0 bases from V and 0 bases from J, with 4 bases between. The length of the CDR3 is 14 residues. CDR3 sequence reads: CASSVASSYNEQFF. The CDR3 DNA reads TGTGCCAGCAGCGTAGCTTCCTCCTACAATGAGCAGTTCTTC.

This chain connects TRBV19 to TRBJ1-3, with a weak D call TRBD1 (6 bases). The CDR3 runs 15 residues. In germline, CDR1 is LNHDA, CDR2 SQIVND (reference sequence). The V gene lost 7 bases and the J gene lost 3 bases, with 16 bases spanning the gap. CDR3 in amino acids: CASTPDRSGGNTIYF. The CDR3 DNA reads TGTGCCAGTACCCCTGACAGGTCAGGTGGAAACACCATATATTTT.

The gene calls are TRBV28 and TRBJ2-3; D might be TRBD2 (7 bases). This CDR3 comprises 15 residues. Looked up from germline, CDR1 is MDHEN and CDR2 is SYDVKM. V shed 3 bases and J shed 2 bases, with 12 bases lying between them. The CDR3 nucleotides read TGTGCCAGCAGTTTGACCGCGGGGGCCACAGATACGCAGTATTTT. Protein: CASSLTAGATDTQYF.

This chain uses TRBV10-2 with TRBJ2-7, with 9 bases lining up with TRBD1. Germline V gene lookup returns CDR1 WSHSY and CDR2 SAAADI. The CDR3 contains 13 residues. V lost 7 bases and J lost 1; bases outside the gene matches: 2. The CDR3 region is CASNDRGSYEQYF. CDR3 sequence (DNA): TGCGCCAGCAATGACAGGGGGTCCTACGAGCAGTACTTC.

The genes are TRBV19 and TRBJ1-1; TRBD1 agrees at 7 bases. Trimming at V came to 8 bases and at J to 1 base, leaving 4 bases not matched to a gene. Germline loops: CDR1 LNHDA, CDR2 SQIVND (reference sequence). The CDR3 has 13 amino acids. The CDR3 sequence is CASYRGPNTEAFF. DNA of the CDR3: TGTGCCAGTTACAGGGGTCCGAACACTGAAGCTTTCTTT.